The subject of this entry is one T cell receptor (beta chain). The target of this receptor is not known. There are no base qualities to consult, and no much larger clone falls within one base. The junction shows trimming of 5 bases on V and 1 base on J, plus 12 bases between the germline ends. In the germline V gene (reference sequence), CDR1 corresponds to LNHNV and CDR2 to YYDKDF. The CDR3, cysteine through phenylalanine, is 16 amino acids long. The kept DNA is CDR3 alone, 48 bases in frame from the first base. All donors were healthy Caucasians. Three pairs of female monozygotic twins, all aged about 18 to 30 years, made up the twin cohort. CD4+ and CD8+ T cell populations were isolated with positive isolation kits from Invitrogen. The sample is drawn from a study of identical twins (dated by TCRdb to about 2016). For the wider study: TCR alpha and beta repertoires from monozygotic twins, unrelated adults of various ages and cord blood were deep-sequenced to test whether fetal clonotypes persist. To rule out contamination, replicate twin experiments were performed at different times with different library preparation protocols.

Library preparation used 5' RACE. The sample was run on an Illumina HiSeq 2000. Template switching added a universal primer binding site, and the final cDNA carried a unique molecular identifier that allowed TCR cDNA molecules to be counted accurately. First-strand cDNA for TCR alpha and beta chains was synthesized from specific primers in the conserved constant-segment region. Each cDNA library was double barcoded, with a SMART-Mk sample barcode plus Illumina barcodes, to control for contamination. TruSeq adapter sequences and Illumina sample barcodes were added in two successive PCR steps. Sequencing of the TCR alpha and beta cDNA libraries was done on the Illumina HiSeq platform using custom primers. Processing in the source paper ran as follows. Raw reads were processed with MiGEC to extract unique molecular identifiers, and MiXCR was used to determine CDR3 positions. For each individual, recombination models were inferred using an EM algorithm with the repgenHMM and IGoR tools. The analysis of shared clonotypes was done with the tcR package in R, with sharing normalized by the product of cloneset sizes. To study raw recombination without the effects of thymic and clonal selection, out-of-frame nonproductive sequences were analyzed. TCRdb's own reprocessing of the public reads used fastp at Q25 and MiXCR and kept productive beta chains. Rows with a matching CDR3 protein are joined into one entry that keeps the most common DNA and genes. The V and J calls and clone size come from TCRdb's table, not from the authors' own analysis. A total of 450,000 or so distinct CDR3 sequences appear in this sample, 14% of them only once. Of the sample, roughly 0.5% is held by the ten largest clones.

On the study overall, not on this receptor specifically: Out-of-frame TCR alpha sharing in monozygotic twins was systematically underestimated by recombination models, whereas sharing between unrelated individuals was in agreement with the recombination models. Invariant T cells such as MAIT and iNKT could partly confound zero-insertion analyses, though diverse VJ usage argued against this for most clonotypes. The excess sharing between twins in beta out-of-frame sequences was weaker because fewer shared sequences reduced the signal-to-noise ratio. Abundant cord blood beta clonotypes had fewer insertions, young adult naive repertoires showed a similar but weaker trend, and memory repertoires showed no such trend. Because the same donors could not be followed over many years, the conclusions relied on cross-sectional statistical analysis. Compared with coincidental sharing between unrelated individuals, an excess of low generation-probability sequences was observed among out-of-frame TCR alpha sequences shared between twins.

This sample was shared with a second study, whose subject was yellow fever vaccine responses in identical twins. The second study reports: The T cell response to vaccination in identical twins was reported by the authors to appear partly convergent and partly personalized. The study precisely tracked vaccine-responding T cell clones in identical twins.

The clonotype comes from a woman under 30 in good health. Sequences were obtained from CD4+ T cells sorted from blood. Recombination linked TRBV15 to TRBJ2-6; tentative D gene TRBD1, with 6 bases matching. The CDR3 region reads CATSPERGSGANVLTF. The DNA sequence is TGTGCCACCAGCCCCGAAAGGGGGTCTGGGGCCAACGTCCTGACTTTC.